This TCR beta chain was identified during a study of STAT3 mutations in large granular lymphocyte leukemia. Study-wide background: Canonical activating STAT3 mutations were detected in roughly half of the longitudinally sequenced T-LGLL patients.

About this clone: Its antigen is unidentified.

Average productive template count per sample was around 43,000. Some clones are missing from TCRdb's copy, which holds only in-frame ones; the method was immunoSEQ multiplex PCR. The repertoire consists of approximately 13,000 clones, with about 88% occurring once and the leading ten covering around 35%. The CDR3 spans 15 residues. V shed 1 base, J shed 3 bases, and the junction held 3 bases outside the gene matches. Germline V gives CDR1 MNHNY, CDR2 SVGAGI (reference sequence). Overall study results and limits: Clonal expansion was inferred from other time points because no sample existed at each clone's first appearance. In about 35% of the 18 patients, new TCR clonotypes emerged after therapy. Every T-LGLL patient had at least one immunodominant TCRbeta clonotype.

V is TRBV6-6 and J is TRBJ1-5, with 7 bases aligning to TRBD1. The source of this sequence is a man aged 35 to 55 with T-cell large granular lymphocyte leukemia. Some clones in this sample may be carry-over from other donors' samples. Sequencing used peripheral blood mononuclear cells. CDR3 sequence: CASSYLGQTNQPQHF. CDR3 bases: TGTGCCAGCAGTTACTTGGGACAGACCAATCAGCCCCAGCATTTT.